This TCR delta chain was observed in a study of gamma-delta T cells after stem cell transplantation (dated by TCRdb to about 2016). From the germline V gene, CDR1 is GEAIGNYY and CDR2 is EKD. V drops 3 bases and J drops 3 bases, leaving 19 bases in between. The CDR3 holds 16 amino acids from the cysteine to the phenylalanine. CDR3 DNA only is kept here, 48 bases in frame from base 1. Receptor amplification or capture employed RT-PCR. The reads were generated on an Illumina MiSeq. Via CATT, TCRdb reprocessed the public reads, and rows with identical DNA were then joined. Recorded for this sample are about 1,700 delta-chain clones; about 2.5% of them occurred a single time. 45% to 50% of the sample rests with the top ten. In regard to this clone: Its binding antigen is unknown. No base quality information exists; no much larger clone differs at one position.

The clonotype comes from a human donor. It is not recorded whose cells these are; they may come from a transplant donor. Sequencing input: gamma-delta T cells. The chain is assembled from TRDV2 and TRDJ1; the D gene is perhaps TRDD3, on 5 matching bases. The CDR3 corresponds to CACDLVGVGRSDKLIF. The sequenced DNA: TGTGCCTGTGACCTCGTGGGCGTGGGGAGATCCGATAAACTCATCTTT.